These 30 T cell receptor beta chains came from one sample sequenced in a study of beta chain features in type 1 diabetes. The authors reverse transcribed all of the isolated RNA, so sequencing captured expressed TCRB transcripts. Clones were read by immunoSEQ multiplex PCR, and TCRdb kept only the in-frame ones, dropping some. Among about 230,000 clones listed, roughly 9.6% were seen once. The sample was naive CD4+ T cells from blood. Source of these receptors: a woman younger than 35 in good health.

This clone showed up just a few times. This rearrangement joins TRBV10-3 to TRBJ1-2, with D possibly being TRBD1 (5 bases). Germline CDR1 reads ENHRY; CDR2 reads SYGVKD. The CDR3 consists of 14 residues. Trimming stripped 1 base from V and 2 bases from J, with 8 bases between. CDR3 sequence reads: CAISEFAGNYGYTF. In DNA form, the CDR3 reads TGTGCCATCAGTGAGTTCGCAGGGAACTATGGCTACACCTTC.

This CDR3 reads CASSQGAGLGYTF. For the CDR3, the DNA is TGTGCCAGCAGCCAGGGGGCAGGGCTTGGCTACACCTTC. The rearrangement joins TRBV7-2 to TRBJ1-2; 8 bases fit TRBD1. The CDR3 extends over 13 amino acids. Germline-derived CDR1 and CDR2 are SGHTA and FQGNSA. The J segment lost 7 bases and the V segment lost 5 bases, leaving 6 bases of the junction unmatched. Full variable domain (rest looked up from reference TRBV7-2 and TRBJ1-2): GAGVSQSPSNKVTEKGKDVELRCDPISGHTALYWYRQSLGQGLEFLIYFQGNSAPDKSGLPSDRFSAERTGGSVSTLTIQRTQQEDSAVYLCASSQGAGLGYTFGSGTRLTVV.

This clone turned up a few times. In DNA, the CDR3 is TGTGCCAGCGGATCGGACAGGGGGCGTACCGGGGAGCTGTTTTTT. It translates to CASGSDRGRTGELFF. The V call is TRBV27, the J call TRBJ2-2, with 11 positions matching TRBD1. V lost 8 bases and J lost 5; bases outside the gene matches: 7. CDR1 and CDR2 from the germline V gene are MNHEY and SMNVEV (reference sequence). The CDR3 runs 15 residues.

This clone was seen at least ten times. The chain uses TRBV30 and TRBJ2-7; tentative D call: TRBD1 (6 bases). V lost 1 base to trimming and J lost 7 bases, with 14 bases between them. CDR1 GTSNPN and CDR2 SVGIG come from the germline V gene (reference sequence). The CDR3 contains 13 residues. In DNA form, the CDR3 reads TGTGCCTGGAGTGCTGTGACAGGCGGGGAGCAGTACTTC. Translated, it gives CAWSAVTGGEQYF.

The V and J genes are TRBV6-5 and TRBJ1-1, with no clear D. This CDR3 is built from 14 residues. Germline V gene lookup returns CDR1 MNHEY and CDR2 SVGAGI. Trimming shortened V by 0 bases and J by 5 bases, and 10 bases separated the two germline ends. The CDR3 nucleotides read TGTGCCAGCAGTTACTCGACTCCGGGGACTGAAGCTTTCTTT. This codes for CASSYSTPGTEAFF.

Only a few counts were recorded for this clone. The chain recombines TRBV2 with TRBJ1-2; the match to TRBD1 covers 7 bases. Germline CDR1 and CDR2: SNHLY and FYNNEI. The junction had 7 bases not matched to a gene; V was cut back by 4 bases and J by 5 bases. The CDR3 has 14 amino acids. This CDR3 reads CASSGGTVFYGYTF. CDR3 DNA sequence: TGTGCCAGCAGTGGGGGGACAGTCTTTTATGGCTACACCTTC.

V gene TRBV10-1 combines with J gene TRBJ2-3, with D perhaps TRBD2 (5 bases). The V end was cut by 4 bases, the J end by 4 bases, with 15 bases between. The CDR3 runs to 15 residues. CDR1 is WNHNN and CDR2 is SYGVQD in the germline V gene (reference sequence). The CDR3 DNA reads as TGCGCCAGCAGTGGACGGACTTGGTCTGCAGATACGCAGTATTTT. This encodes CASSGRTWSADTQYF.

The chain carries TRBV6-5 and TRBJ2-5; 9 nucleotides agree with TRBD2. The CDR3 runs to 16 residues. From germline, CDR1 is MNHEY and CDR2 SVGAGI. V dropped 1 base and J dropped 2; count of bases not matched to a gene: 5. The CDR3 loop is CASSYFGTSGQETQYF. Written as DNA, the CDR3 is TGTGCCAGCAGTTACTTCGGAACTAGCGGGCAAGAGACCCAGTACTTC.

The chain is built from TRBV4-1 and TRBJ2-1; 7 positions agree with TRBD2. In germline, CDR1 is MGHRA, CDR2 YSYEKL. J was trimmed by 7 bases and V by 1 base; bases with no gene match: 13. There are 17 residues in the CDR3. Here the CDR3 DNA reads TGCGCCAGCAGCCAAGTCGTTGGCGGGAGAGCGGGGAATGAGCAGTTCTTC. This gives the protein CASSQVVGGRAGNEQFF.

The chain carries TRBV27 and TRBJ2-3, with 9 bases fitting TRBD1. The length of the CDR3 is 12 residues. Trimming removed 10 bases from V and 4 bases from J; junction bases left unmatched: 3. From germline, CDR1 is MNHEY and CDR2 SMNVEV (reference sequence). The CDR3 region is CATGTGSDTQYF. The DNA of the CDR3 is TGTGCCACCGGGACAGGGTCAGATACGCAGTATTTT.

This clone was counted between two and nine times. The V call is TRBV9, the J call TRBJ2-2, with D unresolved. The CDR3 is 14 residues long. The germline V gene has CDR1 SGDLS and CDR2 YYNGEE. V was shortened by 0 bases and J by 4 bases, with 7 bases between the two germline ends. The CDR3 region has the DNA TGTGCCAGCAGCGTAGTGGCAGGCACCGGGGAGCTGTTTTTT. Protein product: CASSVVAGTGELFF. The complete variable domain, with remaining parts taken from reference TRBV9 and TRBJ2-2, reads DSGVTQTPKHLITATGQRVTLRCSPRSGDLSVYWYQQSLDQGLQFLIQYYNGEERAKGNILERFSAQQFPDLHSELNLSSLELGDSALYFCASSVVAGTGELFFGEGSRLTVL.

This chain uses TRBV28 with TRBJ1-3, with D perhaps TRBD1 (6 bases). CDR1 and CDR2 from the germline V gene are MDHEN and SYDVKM. The V end lost 6 bases, the J end lost 4 bases, and 16 bases lay between the germline ends. The CDR3 covers 15 residues. The CDR3, as DNA: TGTGCCAGCAGCTCTACAGGGACTAACGGAAACACCATATATTTT. It translates to CASSSTGTNGNTIYF.

This rearrangement joins TRBV11-2 to TRBJ2-1, with TRBD2 matching 8 bases. The CDR3 has 15 amino acids. Per the germline V gene, CDR1 is SGHAT and CDR2 is FQNNGV. The V segment lost 4 bases and the J segment 1 base; nucleotides outside the gene matches: 3. CDR3 sequence reads: CASSYGRESYNEQFF. DNA for the CDR3: TGTGCCAGCAGCTACGGGAGGGAATCCTACAATGAGCAGTTCTTC.

This chain uses TRBV6-5 with TRBJ2-2, with 11 positions matching TRBD1. From germline, CDR1 is MNHEY and CDR2 SVGAGI. The trim removed 7 bases at V and 4 bases at J, leaving 5 bases unmatched. This CDR3 region has 15 residues. CDR3 DNA sequence: TGTGCCAGCACCCCCGGGACAGGGGGCACCGGGGAGCTGTTTTTT. It yields the protein CASTPGTGGTGELFF.

This clone was counted only a few times. The V and J genes are TRBV6-5 and TRBJ2-5; 9 positions agree with TRBD2. Germline V gene lookup returns CDR1 MNHEY and CDR2 SVGAGI. The CDR3 is 13 residues long. V lost 6 bases to trimming and J lost 9 bases; unmatched junction nucleotides: 8. For the CDR3, the DNA is TGTGCCAGCAGCTTAGGACTAGCGACGGCCCAGTACTTC. Translated, it gives CASSLGLATAQYF.

This clone came up a few times. The chain combines TRBV5-4 with TRBJ2-3, with a tentative D call TRBD2 (6 bases). V lost 5 bases and J lost 1, with 20 bases in between. The CDR3 is made up of 17 amino acids. Germline V gene sequence: CDR1 SGHNT, CDR2 YYREEE (reference sequence). CDR3 residues: CASRHTLGLARTDTQYF. The CDR3 DNA sequence: TGTGCCAGCAGACACACTTTAGGGCTAGCGCGCACAGATACGCAGTATTTT.

The chain joins TRBV28 to TRBJ2-5; the D gene is possibly TRBD2 (6 bases). CDR3 length: 13 amino acids. Trimming removed 5 bases at V and 11 bases at J, with 18 bases between. From germline, CDR1 is MDHEN and CDR2 SYDVKM. DNA of the CDR3: TGTGCCAGCAGTCCACTCCACAGCCGGGAGCAGTACTTC. Translated: CASSPLHSREQYF.

The chain recombines TRBV30 with TRBJ1-2; D unclear. Trimming shortened V by 5 bases and J by 5 bases, and 12 bases separated the two germline ends. Per the germline V gene, CDR1 is GTSNPN and CDR2 is SVGIG (reference sequence). The CDR3 runs to 12 residues. CDR3 sequence (DNA): TGTGCCTGGGCCCGAGCTAGGTATGGCTACACCTTC. Protein sequence: CAWARARYGYTF.

The rearrangement links TRBV30 to TRBJ2-7; 13 nucleotides match TRBD2. Germline-derived CDR1 and CDR2 are GTSNPN and SVGIG (reference sequence). The CDR3 is 16 amino acids. V lost 2 bases to trimming and J lost 5 bases; unmatched junction nucleotides: 9. The CDR3, as DNA: TGTGCCTGGAGTACCCCGGGACTAGCGGGACTACACGAGCAGTACTTC. It translates to CAWSTPGLAGLHEQYF.

In this sample, this clone turned up a few times. The chain has TRBV7-6 and TRBJ2-4; 10 positions match TRBD2. V dropped 0 bases and J dropped 0; count of bases not matched to a gene: 5. CDR3 length: 18 residues. From germline, CDR1 is SGHVS and CDR2 FNYEAQ. The CDR3 reads CASSLATTSGVAKNIQYF. The CDR3 region has the DNA TGTGCCAGCAGCTTAGCGACTACTAGCGGGGTAGCCAAAAACATTCAGTACTTC.

This clone was observed many times. The CDR3 protein is CAVNRDSKETQYF. The CDR3 nucleotides read TGTGCCGTTAACCGGGACAGCAAAGAGACCCAGTACTTC. The genes are TRBV7-9 and TRBJ2-5; 7 nucleotides align to TRBD1. Germline V lookup: CDR1 SEHNR, CDR2 FQNEAQ (reference sequence). CDR3 size: 13 residues. J gave up 3 bases and V 11 bases, and 9 bases lay outside the gene matches.

This chain links TRBV9 with TRBJ2-3; 9 nucleotides line up with TRBD2. V gave up 3 bases and J gave up 0 bases; unmatched junction bases: 5. CDR1 is SGDLS and CDR2 is YYNGEE in the germline V gene. The CDR3 is made up of 16 amino acids. The chain's CDR3 is CASSGQRGESTDTQYF. Written as DNA, the CDR3 is TGTGCCAGCAGCGGTCAGCGGGGGGAAAGCACAGATACGCAGTATTTT.

This clone was seen only a few times. Other DNA sequences in this specimen translate into the identical CDR3. V gene TRBV20-1 combines with J gene TRBJ2-3; D remains ambiguous. This CDR3 comprises 11 residues. The germline V and J ends were trimmed by 3 bases and 2 bases, with 3 bases remaining between them. The V gene's germline CDR1 is DFQATT and CDR2 SNEGSKA (reference sequence). Written as DNA, the CDR3 is TGCAGTGCTAGTCTCACAGATACGCAGTATTTT. Translation: CSASLTDTQYF.

This clone was observed a handful of times. The rearrangement links TRBV6-4 to TRBJ1-2; TRBD1 matches 8 bases. After removal of 8 bases from V and 6 bases from J, the junction contained 5 bases not matched to a gene. The germline V gene encodes CDR1 MRHNA and CDR2 SNTAGT. CDR3 length: 12 amino acids. Written as DNA, the CDR3 is TGTGCCAGCGAAGCAGGGGGCGATGGCTACACCTTC. It codes for CASEAGGDGYTF.

The chain couples TRBV5-1 to TRBJ2-6, with D possibly being TRBD1 (6 bases). V lost 1 base and J lost 2, with 10 bases in between. Germline loops: CDR1 SGHRS, CDR2 YFSETQ. The CDR3 consists of 16 residues. CDR3 amino acids: CASSLMGAPGANVLTF. As DNA, the CDR3 is TGCGCCAGCAGCTTGATGGGGGCGCCTGGGGCCAACGTCCTGACTTTC.

The J gene is TRBJ2-2, the V gene TRBV23-1, with a possible D match to TRBD2 (5 bases). TRBV23-1 is an ORF; its function is uncertain. This CDR3 has 14 residues. The V end lost 4 bases, the J end lost 3 bases, and 9 bases lay between the germline ends. The CDR3 DNA follows: TGCGCCAGCAGTCGATCGAGGGACACCGGGGAGCTGTTTTTT. Its protein is CASSRSRDTGELFF.

This clone showed up just a few times. The chain combines TRBV6-5 with TRBJ1-5, with D maybe TRBD1 (6 bases). Trimming removed 6 bases from V and 5 bases from J, with 17 bases in between. This CDR3 contains 15 residues. Germline V lookup: CDR1 MNHEY, CDR2 SVGAGI. CDR3 in DNA: TGTGCCAGCAGCCCCGGGGGGCAGGGGCATCAGCCCCAGCATTTT. This translates into CASSPGGQGHQPQHF.

The chain couples TRBV6-5 to TRBJ1-2; D gene unclear. CDR1 and CDR2 (germline): MNHEY, SVGAGI. The CDR3 has 13 amino acids. V lost 5 bases to trimming and J lost 8 bases, with 15 bases between them. The CDR3 bases are TGTGCCAGCAGTGAAGCGCAGAGTATGGGCTACACCTTC. Encoded protein: CASSEAQSMGYTF.

This clone was seen a handful of times. The chain has TRBV5-1 and TRBJ1-2, with TRBD1 matching 8 bases. Germline assignment: CDR1 SGHRS and CDR2 YFSETQ. V dropped 2 bases and J dropped 4; count of bases not matched to a gene: 7. The CDR3 length is 15 residues. CDR3 sequence (DNA): TGCGCCAGCAGCTTAGGACAGGGTACCTTCTATGGCTACACCTTC. Protein sequence: CASSLGQGTFYGYTF.

This clone was recorded a few times. Different DNA sequences within this sample yield the same CDR3. V usage is TRBV5-1 and J usage is TRBJ1-2, with a tentative D call TRBD1 (5 bases). The germline V gene encodes CDR1 SGHRS and CDR2 YFSETQ. With 0 bases removed from V and 4 bases from J, the gap between germline ends came to 10 bases. This CDR3 is built from 14 residues. The CDR3 protein is CASSLGQGSYGYTF. The CDR3 DNA is TGCGCCAGCAGCTTGGGTCAGGGTAGCTATGGCTACACCTTC. Variable domain in full (rest from reference TRBV5-1 and TRBJ1-2): KAGVTQTPRYLIKTRGQQVTLSCSPISGHRSVSWYQQTPGQGLQFLFEYFSETQRNKGNFPGRFSGRQFSNSRSEMNVSTLELGDSALYLCASSLGQGSYGYTFGSGTRLTVV.